The rows below give T cell receptor beta chains drawn from one sample of a study of blood T cell repertoires in COVID-19. Sequencing used immunoSEQ multiplex PCR; TCRdb keeps in-frame clones, though not all of them. The data hold some 99,000 clones, with about 90% observed a single time. The sequenced sample consisted of peripheral blood. Source of these receptors: a human donor with COVID-19, enrolled during active disease. The donor label of this sample is uncertain. CDR3s leave out the opening cysteine and the closing phenylalanine or tryptophan. Each record gives: J gene, V gene, CDR3 protein.

J gene: TRBJ1-2; V gene: TRBV18; CDR3 protein: ASSPLEGGEYGYT
J gene: TRBJ1-2; V gene: TRBV24-1; CDR3 protein: ATSDLKGTVLYGYT
J gene: TRBJ1-5; V gene: TRBV6-6; CDR3 protein: ASQDSIEGQPQH
J gene: TRBJ1-1; V gene: TRBV5-8; CDR3 protein: ASSLALSLNTEAF
J gene: TRBJ1-5; V gene: TRBV4-1; CDR3 protein: ASSQGSYRSNQPQH
J gene: TRBJ1-1; V gene: TRBV3-1/TRBV3-2; CDR3 protein: ASSPMTANTEAF
J gene: TRBJ1-1; V gene: TRBV7-3; CDR3 protein: ASHRGGAQGGGGAF
J gene: TRBJ1-2; V gene: TRBV6-5; CDR3 protein: ASRGQGAQGYT
J gene: TRBJ2-5; V gene: TRBV18; CDR3 protein: ASSPPAETQY
J gene: TRBJ1-2; V gene: TRBV5-1; CDR3 protein: ASSLTGSYGYT
J gene: TRBJ2-7; V gene: TRBV5-1; CDR3 protein: ASSEAAGGGYEQY
J gene: TRBJ1-3; V gene: TRBV19; CDR3 protein: ASGENSGNTIY
J gene: TRBJ2-3; V gene: TRBV19; CDR3 protein: ASIDPQGTDTQY
J gene: TRBJ2-3; V gene: TRBV7-9; CDR3 protein: ASSLSSGSTDTQY
J gene: TRBJ1-1; V gene: TRBV5-1; CDR3 protein: ASSRAGGIDTEAF
J gene: TRBJ2-7; V gene: TRBV10-3; CDR3 protein: AISESMGRSGYEQY
J gene: TRBJ1-2; V gene: TRBV20-1; CDR3 protein: SASTPGGNYGYT
J gene: TRBJ1-1; V gene: TRBV11-2; CDR3 protein: ASRQSQVGAGLNTEAF
J gene: TRBJ1-5; V gene: TRBV19; CDR3 protein: ASRTEYQPQH
J gene: TRBJ2-5; V gene: TRBV5-1; CDR3 protein: ASSWTGFRETQY
J gene: TRBJ1-6; V gene: TRBV2; CDR3 protein: ASTRENESPLH
J gene: TRBJ2-7; V gene: TRBV20-1; CDR3 protein: SASGGTAVEQY
J gene: TRBJ2-2; V gene: TRBV3-1/TRBV3-2; CDR3 protein: ASSQRERGGNTGELF
J gene: TRBJ2-1; V gene: TRBV10-1; CDR3 protein: ASSAAMAGYNEQF